The 20 T cell receptor beta chains below were found in one sample sequenced in a study of T cell responses to AZD1222 COVID-19 vaccine. The repertoire was sequenced with immunoSEQ multiplex PCR; TCRdb's copy has only in-frame clones and lacks some. The sample consists of about 120,000 clones, approximately 89% of them appearing once. The sequencing here drew on peripheral blood, taken on day 0 of AZD1222 vaccination. These receptors were taken from an adult in good health.

The rearrangement uses TRBV12-5 and TRBJ1-3, with 9 bases fitting TRBD1. Germline V CDR1 and CDR2: LGHNT, FRNRAP. This CDR3 is built from 14 residues. Trimming cost V 6 bases and J 2 bases; bases outside gene matches: 2. The CDR3 DNA is TGTGCTAGTGGCTGGACAGGGGCTGGAAACACCATATATTTT. As protein: CASGWTGAGNTIYF. Based on the CDR3 plus reference TRBV12-5 and TRBJ1-3, the full variable domain is DARVTQTPRHKVTEMGQEVTMRCQPILGHNTVFWYRQTMMQGLELLAYFRNRAPLDDSGMPKDRFSAEMPDATLATLKIQPSEPRDSAVYFCASGWTGAGNTIYFGEGSWLTVV.

This chain links TRBV12-5 with TRBJ2-7; unclear D gene. V lost 6 bases, J lost 6 bases, and 21 bases lay in between. CDR3 length: 15 amino acids. Germline V gives CDR1 LGHNT, CDR2 FRNRAP. In DNA, the CDR3 is TGTGCTAGTGGCTCACCCTTAATAGCACCGATCGAGCAGTACTTC. It is translated as CASGSPLIAPIEQYF.

The chain has TRBV27 and TRBJ1-1; the D is unclear. Trimming shortened V by 3 bases and J by 2 bases, and 10 bases separated the two germline ends. The germline V gene encodes CDR1 MNHEY and CDR2 SMNVEV (reference sequence). The CDR3 is made up of 14 amino acids. This chain's CDR3 is CASSFRSRNTEAFF. CDR3 DNA: TGTGCCAGCAGTTTTAGGTCCCGAAACACTGAAGCTTTCTTT.

This clone was seen once. The chain employs TRBV5-6 and TRBJ2-7; tentatively, D is TRBD2 (5 bases). CDR1 and CDR2 (germline): SGHDT, YYEEEE. This CDR3 region has 15 residues. V was clipped by 1 base and J by 4 bases, with 15 bases between them. The CDR3 nucleotides are TGTGCCAGCAGCTTGAAGGAGGACGCTTGGTACGAGCAGTACTTC. Translation gives CASSLKEDAWYEQYF.

The V gene is TRBV5-5, the J gene TRBJ2-7; unclear D gene. Germline CDR1 reads SGHKS; CDR2 reads YYEKEE (reference sequence). CDR3 length: 16 residues. The V end was cut by 3 bases, the J end by 0 bases, with 16 bases between. CDR3 sequence: CASSSKTARVSYEQYF. CDR3 sequence (DNA): TGTGCCAGCAGCTCGAAGACGGCCCGAGTCTCCTACGAGCAGTACTTC.

The chain uses TRBV5-1 and TRBJ2-5; 8 nucleotides line up with TRBD2. Looked up from germline, CDR1 is SGHRS and CDR2 is YFSETQ. There are 15 residues in the CDR3. The junction had 8 bases not matched to a gene; V was cut back by 3 bases and J by 4 bases. The CDR3 nucleotides are TGCGCCAGCAGCTCCGCCGGGACTAGAGGAGAGACCCAGTACTTC. Translating gives CASSSAGTRGETQYF.

The chain uses TRBV11-2 and TRBJ1-2; no clear D gene. This CDR3 contains 14 residues. The V gene's germline CDR1 is SGHAT and CDR2 FQNNGV. With 0 bases removed from V and 6 bases from J, the gap between germline ends came to 11 bases. CDR3 in amino acids: CASSLDQYSNGYTF. CDR3 sequence (DNA): TGTGCCAGCAGCTTAGACCAGTATTCCAATGGCTACACCTTC.

The genes are TRBV10-3 and TRBJ2-5; the D gene is possibly TRBD1 (6 bases). Trimming took 9 bases from V and 2 from J, leaving 19 bases between them. This CDR3 is 15 amino acids long. Germline loops: CDR1 ENHRY, CDR2 SYGVKD. The CDR3 coding sequence is TGTGCCATAAGTCTGCCGGGACAACCACAAGAGACCCAGTACTTC. Protein sequence: CAISLPGQPQETQYF.

The chain couples TRBV3-1 (or the pseudogene TRBV3-2) to TRBJ1-2, with a tentative D call TRBD1 (5 bases). This CDR3 comprises 14 residues. Germline V gives CDR1 LGHDT, CDR2 YNNKEL (reference sequence). V was clipped by 4 bases and J by 6 bases, with 15 bases between them. CDR3 amino acids: CASSPVGGRDGYTF. The CDR3 region has the DNA TGTGCCAGCAGCCCCGTGGGGGGACGGGATGGCTACACCTTC.

The V call is TRBV12-3 or TRBV12-4, the J call TRBJ1-1, with D unclear. CDR3 length: 12 amino acids. Trimming left V 7 bases short and J 1 base short, with 7 bases between. Written as DNA, the CDR3 is TGTGCCAGCACCAGTTGGAACACTGAAGCTTTCTTT. It specifies CASTSWNTEAFF.

The V gene is TRBV5-1, the J gene TRBJ1-2; 9 bases match TRBD1. Trimming cost V 4 bases and J 4 bases; bases outside gene matches: 8. In germline, CDR1 is SGHRS, CDR2 YFSETQ. This CDR3 spans 15 amino acids. In nucleotides, the CDR3 is TGCGCCAGCAGCCCCGGGACAGGGCCCTTCTATGGCTACACCTTC. This encodes CASSPGTGPFYGYTF.

The chain is built from TRBV6-1 and TRBJ2-1; 12 nucleotides agree with TRBD2. CDR1 and CDR2 (germline): MNHNS, SASEGT. Trimming cost V 0 bases and J 8 bases; bases outside gene matches: 8. The CDR3 contains 17 residues. The CDR3 DNA reads as TGTGCCAGCAGTGAAGCCGCGACTAGCGGGGGTTATCATGAGCAGTTCTTC. It is translated as CASSEAATSGGYHEQFF.

J is TRBJ2-5 and V is TRBV28, with TRBD1 identical over 11 bases. The CDR3 sequence is 17 residues long. Germline-derived CDR1 and CDR2 are MDHEN and SYDVKM. V gave up 2 bases and J gave up 5 bases; unmatched junction bases: 10. As DNA, the CDR3 is TGTGCCAGCAGTTTAAACGGGATGGGGACAGGGGGGGAGACCCAGTACTTC. It is translated as CASSLNGMGTGGETQYF.

This rearrangement joins TRBV12-3 or TRBV12-4 to TRBJ2-1; 7 bases agree with TRBD1. There are 13 residues in the CDR3. Losses at the gene ends were 7 bases for V and 3 bases for J; bases not matched to a gene: 3. The CDR3: CASTTGDYNEQFF. The DNA for the CDR3 is TGTGCCAGCACTACAGGGGACTACAATGAGCAGTTCTTC.

The V call is TRBV9, the J call TRBJ1-4; TRBD1 is a possible D gene (5 bases). Per the germline V gene, CDR1 is SGDLS and CDR2 is YYNGEE. There are 15 residues in the CDR3. V lost 4 bases and J lost 8, with 18 bases in between. This CDR3 reads CASSPGLSRGEKLFF. The CDR3, as DNA: TGTGCCAGCAGCCCAGGACTCTCGCGGGGGGAAAAACTGTTTTTT.

In this sample, this clone turned up a few times. This chain connects TRBV11-1 to TRBJ2-2, with 9 nucleotides matching TRBD1. V dropped 6 bases and J dropped 5; count of bases not matched to a gene: 10. This CDR3 comprises 16 residues. The germline CDR1 and CDR2 sequences are SGHAT and FQDESV (reference sequence). CDR3 in amino acids: CASSPPGQGITGELFF. The CDR3 coding sequence is TGTGCCAGCAGTCCGCCGGGACAGGGAATTACCGGGGAGCTGTTTTTT.

The CDR3 coding sequence is TGTGCCAGCAGCAGGGGCGGGTCCTACGAGCAGTACTTC. This encodes CASSRGGSYEQYF. J is TRBJ2-7 and V is TRBV28; D is possibly TRBD1 (6 bases). The germline gives CDR1 MDHEN, CDR2 SYDVKM. V was pared by 6 bases and J by 1 base, with 10 bases between. The length of the CDR3 is 13 residues.

The rearrangement uses TRBV5-1 and TRBJ2-2; 7 bases are a match to TRBD1. This CDR3 region has 18 residues. J gave up 3 bases and V 1 base, and 12 bases lay outside the gene matches. Germline V gene data show CDR1 as SGHRS and CDR2 as YFSETQ. The CDR3 DNA sequence: TGCGCCAGCAGCTTGAGTGGCAGGGGGAATTTTGACACCGGGGAGCTGTTTTTT. This gives the protein CASSLSGRGNFDTGELFF.

The chain joins TRBV10-3 to TRBJ2-1; D could derive from TRBD1 or TRBD2 (5 bases each). Germline CDR1 is ENHRY and CDR2 is SYGVKD. With 6 bases removed from V and 5 bases from J, the gap between germline ends came to 11 bases. The CDR3 is 13 amino acids. In DNA, the CDR3 is TGTGCCATCAGGTCTGGGACGGACAATGAGCAGTTCTTC. Translation gives CAIRSGTDNEQFF.

The chain carries TRBV7-2 and TRBJ1-6; no reliable D call. CDR3 length: 15 amino acids. V lost 3 bases and J 6 bases, leaving 12 bases between the germline ends. In germline, CDR1 is SGHTA, CDR2 FQGNSA. The CDR3 sequence: CASSLTRTFNSPLHF. CDR3 coding DNA: TGTGCCAGCAGCTTGACGCGTACCTTTAATTCACCCCTCCACTTT.